Below, 23 T cell receptor beta chains from the same sample are listed, as sequenced in a study of STAT5B mutations in CD4+ large granular lymphocyte leukemia. Sequencing used immunoSEQ multiplex PCR; TCRdb keeps in-frame clones, though not all of them. The table includes some 34,000 clones, around 80% detected once. Sample: CD4+ T cells from blood buffy coats. These receptors were collected from a human donor in good health.

Only a few counts were recorded for this clone. The J gene is TRBJ1-5, the V gene TRBV7-8, with 8 bases fitting TRBD1. CDR3 length equals 15 residues. The J segment lost 4 bases and the V segment lost 1 base, leaving 3 bases of the junction unmatched. Germline CDR1 SGHVS, CDR2 FQNEAQ. CDR3 loop: CASSLGGTGNQPQHF. Here the CDR3 DNA reads TGTGCCAGCAGCTTAGGTGGGACAGGTAATCAGCCCCAGCATTTT. The full variable domain, rest sourced from reference TRBV7-8 and TRBJ1-5, is GAGVSQSPRYKVAKRGQDVALRCDPISGHVSLFWYQQALGQGPEFLTYFQNEAQLDKSGLPSDRFFAERPEGSVSTLKIQRTQQEDSAVYLCASSLGGTGNQPQHFGDGTRLSIL.

The chain combines TRBV2 with TRBJ1-6, with D maybe TRBD1 (6 bases). The germline V gene encodes CDR1 SNHLY and CDR2 FYNNEI. Trimming removed 7 bases at V and 0 bases at J, with 10 bases between. The CDR3 totals 15 residues. The CDR3 nucleotides read TGTGCCAGCAAGGGGGGGAGCTCCTATAATTCACCCCTCCACTTT. Protein product: CASKGGSSYNSPLHF.

This rearrangement joins TRBV5-6 to TRBJ1-6, with D tentatively TRBD1 (5 bases). The CDR3 contains 16 residues. Germline V CDR1 and CDR2: SGHDT, YYEEEE. The ends were cut back, 4 bases at V and 4 bases at J, with 15 bases in the middle. The DNA for the CDR3 is TGTGCCAGCAGCCGGTGGGGCAGGGCTTATAATTCACCCCTCCACTTT. Translating gives CASSRWGRAYNSPLHF.

The chain has TRBV27 and TRBJ1-1; D gene ambiguous. V was clipped by 2 bases and J by 4 bases, with 14 bases between them. The CDR3 consists of 15 residues. From germline, CDR1 is MNHEY and CDR2 SMNVEV (reference sequence). This CDR3 reads CASSLRSDRSTEAFF. CDR3 DNA sequence: TGTGCCAGCAGTTTAAGATCGGATCGTAGCACTGAAGCTTTCTTT.

The table lists this clone with a few counts. The chain couples TRBV19 to TRBJ1-2; weak D call: TRBD1 (6 bases). This CDR3 has 13 residues. V gave up 4 bases and J gave up 8 bases, with 14 bases separating them. Germline CDR1 is LNHDA and CDR2 is SQIVND (reference sequence). This CDR3 is CASSRPGVVGYTF. The CDR3 DNA reads as TGTGCCAGTAGTAGGCCAGGGGTTGTAGGCTACACCTTC.

This sequence joins TRBV7-2 and TRBJ1-5, with D perhaps TRBD1 (5 bases). V dropped 5 bases and J dropped 9 bases, with 11 bases sitting between them. There are 12 residues in the CDR3. Germline V gene data show CDR1 as SGHTA and CDR2 as FQGNSA. In nucleotides, the CDR3 is TGTGCCAGCAGCCTAGGGGATTGGCCCCAGCATTTT. This codes for CASSLGDWPQHF.

The V call is TRBV2, the J call TRBJ1-5; D gene ambiguous. The V end lost 6 bases, the J end lost 2 bases, and 11 bases lay between the germline ends. CDR3 length equals 14 residues. Germline CDR1 reads SNHLY; CDR2 reads FYNNEI. CDR3 residues: CASRSFEGNQPQHF. The CDR3 DNA is TGTGCCAGCAGGTCTTTCGAAGGCAATCAGCCCCAGCATTTT.

The chain is built from TRBV18 and TRBJ1-5, with D tentatively TRBD1 (6 bases). The CDR3 is 15 residues long. V was clipped by 5 bases and J by 3 bases, with 14 bases between them. Germline V CDR1 and CDR2: KGHSH, LQKENI. The CDR3 DNA is TGTGCCAGCTCATCGGGACACCAGGTCAATCAGCCCCAGCATTTT. This gives the protein CASSSGHQVNQPQHF.

The chain has TRBV19 and TRBJ1-2; D call uncertain. The CDR3 sequence is 16 residues long. Germline-derived CDR1 and CDR2 are LNHDA and SQIVND (reference sequence). Trimming pared 7 bases from V and 3 bases from J, leaving 21 bases between. The CDR3 DNA sequence: TGTGCCAGTACCCCCGCCAGAACGGTAGGAGACTATGGCTACACCTTC. Translation gives CASTPARTVGDYGYTF.

This clone was found once. The chain couples TRBV5-5 to TRBJ1-2, with a possible D match to TRBD1 (5 bases). The V end lost 1 base, the J end lost 7 bases, and 20 bases lay between the germline ends. The CDR3 runs 16 residues. Germline values: CDR1 SGHKS, CDR2 YYEKEE (reference sequence). The CDR3 reads CASSLSTTEGRGGYTF. As DNA, the CDR3 is TGTGCCAGCAGCTTGTCGACGACAGAAGGGCGAGGTGGCTACACCTTC.

V usage is TRBV11-2 and J usage is TRBJ1-4, with 8 bases lining up with TRBD1. The CDR3 is 15 amino acids. Per the germline V gene, CDR1 is SGHAT and CDR2 is FQNNGV. With V trimmed by 4 bases and J by 8 bases, 9 bases remained unmatched. CDR3 sequence reads: CASSSRTGIGEKLFF. Here the CDR3 DNA reads TGTGCCAGCAGCTCCAGGACAGGGATTGGAGAAAAACTGTTTTTT. The full variable domain, with the rest looked up from reference TRBV11-2 and TRBJ1-4, is EAGVAQSPRYKIIEKRQSVAFWCNPISGHATLYWYQQILGQGPKLLIQFQNNGVVDDSQLPKDRFSAERLKGVDSTLKIQPAKLEDSAVYLCASSSRTGIGEKLFFGSGTQLSVL.

About this clone: At one end, the junction sequence differs from germline, possibly due to a read error. The chain combines TRBV7-8 with TRBJ2-7; 9 nucleotides align to TRBD2. Germline values: CDR1 SGHVS, CDR2 FQNEAQ. This CDR3 region has 12 residues. The CDR3 nucleotides are TGTGCCAGCAGCTTAGGCGGGCTAGCGGGGACCTTC. Residues: CASSLGGLAGTF. The full variable domain, with the rest looked up from reference TRBV7-8 and TRBJ2-7, is GAGVSQSPRYKVAKRGQDVALRCDPISGHVSLFWYQQALGQGPEFLTYFQNEAQLDKSGLPSDRFFAERPEGSVSTLKIQRTQQEDSAVYLCASSLGGLAGTFGPGTRLTVT.

Only a few counts were recorded for this clone. The chain is built from TRBV19 and TRBJ1-2, with 12 nucleotides matching TRBD1. CDR3 length: 17 residues. V lost 1 base, J lost 5 bases, and 8 bases stayed unmatched. Germline CDR1 is LNHDA and CDR2 is SQIVND (reference sequence). The CDR3: CASSIVGGQGAQYGYTF. The CDR3 DNA reads as TGTGCCAGTAGTATAGTGGGGGGACAGGGGGCTCAGTATGGCTACACCTTC.

This clone was observed a few times. This chain links TRBV10-1 with TRBJ1-3, with 7 bases matching TRBD1. The CDR3 totals 14 residues. V trimming: 7 bases; J trimming: 5 bases; junction bases outside the gene matches: 8. Germline V CDR1 and CDR2: WNHNN, SYGVQD (reference sequence). CDR3 region: CASKTNRGRNTIYF. The CDR3 DNA reads TGCGCCAGCAAAACAAACAGGGGTAGAAACACCATATATTTT.

V gene TRBV6-6 combines with J gene TRBJ2-1; TRBD1 or TRBD2 may be the D gene (7 bases each). The CDR3 is made up of 16 amino acids. Trimming pared 5 bases from V and 3 bases from J, leaving 17 bases between. Germline V gene sequence: CDR1 MNHNY, CDR2 SVGAGI (reference sequence). The CDR3 reads CASSQGGRGSYNEQFF. For the CDR3, the DNA is TGTGCCAGCAGTCAGGGGGGGCGGGGGAGCTACAATGAGCAGTTCTTC.

This clone was observed once. The chain carries TRBV2 and TRBJ2-7; D may match TRBD1 or TRBD2 (6 bases each). Germline V gene data show CDR1 as SNHLY and CDR2 as FYNNEI. V was cut by 1 base and J by 6 bases, with 13 bases left in between. The CDR3 covers 14 residues. This CDR3 is CASSEGGATGEQYF. As DNA, the CDR3 is TGTGCCAGCAGTGAAGGGGGGGCTACAGGCGAGCAGTACTTC.

The chain has TRBV18 and TRBJ2-2; TRBD1 aligns across 7 bases. This CDR3 region has 15 residues. Germline loops: CDR1 KGHSH, CDR2 LQKENI. V trimming: 6 bases; J trimming: 1 base; junction bases outside the gene matches: 5. The CDR3 sequence is CASSPGTVNTGELFF. CDR3 nucleotides: TGTGCCAGCTCCCCCGGGACAGTGAACACCGGGGAGCTGTTTTTT.

This chain joins TRBV5-1 and TRBJ2-1; D might be TRBD1 or TRBD2, each matching 5 bases. In germline, CDR1 is SGHRS, CDR2 YFSETQ. The CDR3 has 15 amino acids. V lost 0 bases and J lost 4, with 11 bases in between. In DNA form, the CDR3 reads TGCGCCAGCAGCTTGGGGGGACCGGCGTACAATGAGCAGTTCTTC. Its protein product is CASSLGGPAYNEQFF.

The V gene is TRBV5-6, the J gene TRBJ2-5; D unresolved. Trimming cost V 2 bases and J 5 bases, with 10 bases left between them. The CDR3 has 13 amino acids. The V gene's germline CDR1 is SGHDT and CDR2 YYEEEE. CDR3 residues: CASSFWRDETQYF. CDR3 nucleotide sequence: TGTGCCAGCAGCTTCTGGCGTGACGAGACCCAGTACTTC.

The chain combines TRBV5-1 with TRBJ2-4, with 7 bases matching TRBD1. Trimming at V came to 0 bases and at J to 11 bases, leaving 8 bases not matched to a gene. Germline V CDR1 and CDR2: SGHRS, YFSETQ. The CDR3 loop spans 14 amino acids. The chain's CDR3 is CASSLGGTESVQYF. Here the CDR3 DNA reads TGCGCCAGCAGCTTGGGGGGGACAGAAAGCGTTCAGTACTTC.

The rearrangement joins TRBV11-3 to TRBJ2-7; 10 nucleotides line up with TRBD1. Germline V CDR1 and CDR2: SGHNT, YENEEA. V gave up 7 bases and J gave up 5 bases; unmatched junction bases: 8. The CDR3 has 14 residues. CDR3 nucleotides: TGTGCCAGCACCTTCCGGACAGGGGGTCACGAGCAGTACTTC. This gives the protein CASTFRTGGHEQYF.

This clone has just a few counts. The DNA of the CDR3 is TGTGCCAGCAGACAAGGGCCCAATCAGCCCCAGCATTTT. Encoded protein: CASRQGPNQPQHF. V gene TRBV7-2 combines with J gene TRBJ1-5; D remains ambiguous. CDR1 and CDR2 (germline): SGHTA, FQGNSA. The V and J ends lost 6 bases and 3 bases respectively, with 9 bases between them. This CDR3 is built from 13 residues.

The V call is TRBV29-1, the J call TRBJ2-1, with D perhaps matching TRBD1 or TRBD2 (6 bases each). This CDR3 spans 12 amino acids. Germline V CDR1 and CDR2: SQVTM, ANQGSEA. DNA for the CDR3: TGCAAGGAGGGAGTCAGGGGCAATGAGCAGTTCTTC. Amino acid sequence: CKEGVRGNEQFF.